This entry features one TCR beta chain sequence. Its binding antigen is unknown. HCMV-specific IgG was detected in serum with a commercial ELISA kit to determine HCMV serostatus. Peripheral blood mononuclear cells were isolated from blood by Ficoll density gradient centrifugation. This sample was included in a study of T cells expressing NK-cell markers (dated by TCRdb to 2018 to 2020). Notes on the research overall: In sorted CD3+CD56+NKG2C+, CD3+CD56+NKG2C- and CD3+CD56-NKG2C+ T-cell subsets from eight donors, TCR beta-chain repertoires were profiled. Among the eight sequenced donors, only one was HCMV-seronegative, while the other seven were HCMV-seropositive. All eight donors whose samples were sequenced were randomly selected healthy volunteers, three of them men and five women. Libraries were sequenced as 2 x 150 bp reads on Illumina HiSeq 2000/2500, MiSeq or NextSeq. Study-level results and caveats: Those dominant clonotypes were again the most abundant among CD3+CD56-NKG2C+ cells in a few donors, at about 25-60.1%. Whether the expanded NKG2C-expressing T cell clones were specific for HCMV antigens remained unclear. For several donors, the dominant CD3+CD56+NKG2C+ clonotypes were among the top 10 CD8+ clonotypes and accounted for roughly 1.0-8% of CD8+ T cells.

The CDR3 measures 14 amino acids from cysteine to phenylalanine. The DNA is unrecorded. According to the germline V gene, CDR1 reads MNHEY and CDR2 reads SVGAGI. The instrument was an Illumina HiSeq 2000. The TCR beta cDNA libraries were made using 5'RACE template switching, a step that added both a universal primer site and unique molecular identifiers. cDNA synthesis was primed from the TCR beta constant segment, followed by two successive PCR amplification steps. The study's own analysis went as follows. MIGEC was used to demultiplex reads and group the reads by UMI, and MiTCR was used to assemble and quantify clonotypes. To remove erroneous sequences, TCR cDNA sequences were retained only when supported by two or more reads. The tcR package was used for downstream repertoire analysis, and clonotypes were matched between fractions using CDR3 nucleotide sequence together with V segment. Antigen specificity was annotated against VDJdb with VDJmatch, allowing one amino acid substitution in CDR3. After TCRdb reprocessed the reads, each CDR3 protein sequence was kept as one row, without DNA. These V and J calls originate from TCRdb's pipeline instead of the authors' own analysis. The table held for this sample gives 150,000 to 200,000 distinct CDR3 sequences. 20% of the sample comes from the top ten.

This sequence uses TRBV6-5 and TRBJ1-6. The TCR originated in a man aged 18 to 70 in good health. Material: blood T cells: a sorted CD56 or NKG2C T cell subset, CD4+ or CD8+ T cells, or bulk PBMC T cells (not recorded which). CDR3 sequence: CASSYWDYNSPLHF.